The 13 T cell receptor beta chains below were found in one sample sequenced in a study of type 1 regulatory T cells. TCRdb redid the calling of the reads with MiXCR, one entry per CDR3 protein. The table lists some 100,000 distinct CDR3 sequences, 30% to 35% of them singletons. Sequencing was carried out using CD4+ T cells, either the whole sample or a sorted fraction (not recorded which). Every receptor here comes from a human donor in good health.

The V gene is TRBV6-6, the J gene TRBJ2-1; 11 nucleotides line up with TRBD2. Germline lookup yields CDR1 MNHNY and CDR2 SVGAGI (reference sequence). The CDR3 has 16 residues. V lost 0 bases and J lost 6; bases outside the gene matches: 4. CDR3 sequence: CASSYSGTSGGNEQFF. The DNA for the CDR3 is TGTGCCAGCAGTTACTCCGGGACTAGCGGTGGCAATGAGCAGTTCTTC.

The rearrangement links TRBV20-1 to TRBJ2-7; 10 bases line up with TRBD1. This CDR3 region has 16 residues. V lost 4 bases and J lost 3; bases outside the gene matches: 12. CDR1 DFQATT and CDR2 SNEGSKA come from the germline V gene (reference sequence). CDR3 amino acids: CSAIDTGRDRGYEQYF. For the CDR3, the DNA is TGCAGTGCTATCGACACGGGCCGGGACAGGGGCTACGAGCAGTACTTC.

The chain couples TRBV9 to TRBJ1-2; no definite D call. CDR1 and CDR2 from the germline V gene are SGDLS and YYNGEE. The CDR3 runs to 15 residues. V lost 0 bases, J lost 2 bases, and 11 bases lay in between. The DNA for the CDR3 is TGTGCCAGCAGCGTAGACACCGGGCGGAACTATGGCTACACCTTC. Its protein product is CASSVDTGRNYGYTF.

The chain employs TRBV5-6 and TRBJ1-6; 11 nucleotides match TRBD1. Trimming removed 4 bases from V and 8 bases from J; junction bases left unmatched: 8. The CDR3 spans 16 residues. CDR1 is SGHDT and CDR2 is YYEEEE in the germline V gene. DNA of the CDR3: TGTGCCAGCAGCATCTGGGACAGGGGGAAGGATTCACCCCTCCACTTT. Translated, it gives CASSIWDRGKDSPLHF.

The V and J genes are TRBV24-1 and TRBJ2-3; TRBD1 agrees at 7 bases. The V and J ends lost 0 bases and 6 bases, in that order; junction bases with no gene match: 5. The CDR3 extends over 15 amino acids. Germline assignment: CDR1 KGHDR and CDR2 SFDVKD. The CDR3 region is CATSDLRTDRDTQYF. The DNA of the CDR3 is TGTGCCACCAGTGATTTGCGTACGGACAGGGATACGCAGTATTTT.

This clonotype turned up a few times. The chain links TRBV7-8 to TRBJ2-3; 13 positions match TRBD2. V shed 6 bases, J shed 6 bases, and the junction held 6 bases outside the gene matches. CDR1 is SGHVS and CDR2 is FQNEAQ in the germline V gene. This CDR3 spans 15 amino acids. CDR3 region: CASSPTSGRADTQYF. The CDR3, as DNA: TGTGCCAGCAGTCCCACTAGCGGGAGGGCCGATACGCAGTATTTT. Based on the CDR3 plus reference TRBV7-8 and TRBJ2-3, the full variable domain is GAGVSQSPRYKVAKRGQDVALRCDPISGHVSLFWYQQALGQGPEFLTYFQNEAQLDKSGLPSDRFFAERPEGSVSTLKIQRTQQEDSAVYLCASSPTSGRADTQYFGPGTRLTVL.

This clonotype has a handful of counts. The chain employs TRBV6-1 and TRBJ1-5; D unresolved. The CDR3 length is 12 residues. CDR1 and CDR2 from the germline V gene are MNHNS and SASEGT. Deletions cut 4 bases from V and 5 bases from J, with 6 bases between. The CDR3 DNA sequence: TGTGCCAGCAGTGCCCAGGATCAGCCCCAGCATTTT. The encoded protein is CASSAQDQPQHF.

This chain uses TRBV20-1 with TRBJ1-2, with D unclear. The length of the CDR3 is 13 residues. The germline V and J ends were trimmed by 0 bases and 2 bases, with 7 bases remaining between them. The germline CDR1 and CDR2 sequences are DFQATT and SNEGSKA (reference sequence). DNA for the CDR3: TGCAGTGCTAGAGACGCCAGCAACTATGGCTACACCTTC. Its translation: CSARDASNYGYTF.

The rearrangement uses TRBV7-3 and TRBJ2-1; 13 nucleotides agree with TRBD2. The CDR3 is 15 residues long. The V and J ends lost 4 bases and 7 bases, in that order; junction bases with no gene match: 4. The V gene's germline CDR1 is SGHTA and CDR2 FQGTGA. In nucleotides, the CDR3 is TGTGCCAGCAGCTCAGGACTAGCGGGGGTGAATGAGCAGTTCTTC. Amino acids: CASSSGLAGVNEQFF.

The J gene is TRBJ2-2, the V gene TRBV20-1, with TRBD2 matching over 7 bases. Looked up from germline, CDR1 is DFQATT and CDR2 is SNEGSKA (reference sequence). The CDR3 runs to 16 residues. V was pared by 0 bases and J by 1 base, with 5 bases of the junction left unmatched. CDR3 sequence (DNA): TGCAGTGCTAGAGATTCCGCTAGCGGGAACACCGGGGAGCTGTTTTTT. This translates into CSARDSASGNTGELFF.

The gene calls are TRBV3-1 and TRBJ2-5, with a weak D call TRBD1 (6 bases). Looked up from germline, CDR1 is LGHDT and CDR2 is YNNKEL (reference sequence). The V and J ends lost 3 bases and 5 bases respectively, with 7 bases between them. CDR3 length: 12 amino acids. The CDR3 is CASSQQGETQYF. The DNA of the CDR3 is TGTGCCAGCAGCCAGCAGGGGGAGACCCAGTACTTC.

This chain joins TRBV7-2 and TRBJ2-3, with 14 bases lining up with TRBD2. Per the germline V gene, CDR1 is SGHTA and CDR2 is FQGNSA. V shed 5 bases, J shed 8 bases, and the junction held 12 bases outside the gene matches. This CDR3 contains 17 residues. CDR3 residues: CASSMPGLAGVGGTQYF. CDR3 coding DNA: TGTGCCAGCAGCATGCCGGGACTAGCGGGAGTGGGGGGTACGCAGTATTTT.

The rearrangement links TRBV7-8 to TRBJ2-4; TRBD2 agrees at 13 bases. This CDR3 region has 19 residues. V shed 1 base, J shed 0 bases, and the junction held 6 bases outside the gene matches. Germline CDR1 SGHVS, CDR2 FQNEAQ. The CDR3, as DNA: TGTGCCAGCAGCTTAGTTACTAGCGGGAGGGGGGTAGCCAAAAACATTCAGTACTTC. It yields the protein CASSLVTSGRGVAKNIQYF.